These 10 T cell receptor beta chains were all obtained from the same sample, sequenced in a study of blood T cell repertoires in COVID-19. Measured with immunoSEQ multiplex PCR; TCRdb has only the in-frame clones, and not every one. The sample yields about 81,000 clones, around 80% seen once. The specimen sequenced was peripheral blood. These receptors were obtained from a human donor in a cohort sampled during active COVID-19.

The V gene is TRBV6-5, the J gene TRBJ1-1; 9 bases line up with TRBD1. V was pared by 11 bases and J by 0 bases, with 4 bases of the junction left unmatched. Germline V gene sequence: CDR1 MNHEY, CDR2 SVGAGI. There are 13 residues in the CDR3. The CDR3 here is CAARDRVNTEAFF. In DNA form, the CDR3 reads TGTGCCGCGAGGGACAGGGTGAACACTGAAGCTTTCTTT.

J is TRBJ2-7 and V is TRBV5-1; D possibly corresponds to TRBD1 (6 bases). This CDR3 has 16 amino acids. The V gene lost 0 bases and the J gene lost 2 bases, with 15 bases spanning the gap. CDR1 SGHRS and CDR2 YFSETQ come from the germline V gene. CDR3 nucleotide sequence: TGCGCCAGCAGCTTGGCCGGAGGTGCAGGGGCCTACGAGCAGTACTTC. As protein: CASSLAGGAGAYEQYF.

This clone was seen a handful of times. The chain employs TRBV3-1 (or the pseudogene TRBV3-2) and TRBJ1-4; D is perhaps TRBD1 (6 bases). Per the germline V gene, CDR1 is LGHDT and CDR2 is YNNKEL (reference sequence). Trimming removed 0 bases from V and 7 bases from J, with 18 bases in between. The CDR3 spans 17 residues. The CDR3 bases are TGTGCCAGCAGCCAAGATCTTTTGGCGACAGGTGGTGAAAAACTGTTTTTT. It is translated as CASSQDLLATGGEKLFF.

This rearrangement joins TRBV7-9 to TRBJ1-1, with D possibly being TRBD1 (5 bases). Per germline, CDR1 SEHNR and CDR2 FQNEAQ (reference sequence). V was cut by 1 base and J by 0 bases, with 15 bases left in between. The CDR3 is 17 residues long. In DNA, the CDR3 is TGTGCCAGCAGCTTAGGGCCGGGGGTCCGCATGAACACTGAAGCTTTCTTT. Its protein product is CASSLGPGVRMNTEAFF.

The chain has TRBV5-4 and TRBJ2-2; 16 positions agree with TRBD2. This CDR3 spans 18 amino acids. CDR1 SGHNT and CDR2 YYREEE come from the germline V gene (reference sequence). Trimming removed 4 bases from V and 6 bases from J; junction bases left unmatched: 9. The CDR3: CASSTGTSGGALSGELFF. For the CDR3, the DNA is TGTGCCAGCAGCACCGGGACTAGCGGGGGGGCCTTGTCCGGGGAGCTGTTTTTT.

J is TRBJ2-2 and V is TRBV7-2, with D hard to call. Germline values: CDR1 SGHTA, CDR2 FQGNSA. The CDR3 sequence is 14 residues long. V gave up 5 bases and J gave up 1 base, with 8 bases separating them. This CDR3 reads CASSPPKNTGELFF. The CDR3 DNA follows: TGTGCCAGCAGCCCCCCCAAGAACACCGGGGAGCTGTTTTTT.

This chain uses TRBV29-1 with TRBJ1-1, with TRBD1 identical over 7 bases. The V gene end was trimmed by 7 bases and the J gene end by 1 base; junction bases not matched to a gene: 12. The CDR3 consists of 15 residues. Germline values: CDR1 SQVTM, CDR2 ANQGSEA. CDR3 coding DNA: TGCAGCGCCCACCTGGGGCAGGGGGGGAACACTGAAGCTTTCTTT. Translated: CSAHLGQGGNTEAFF.

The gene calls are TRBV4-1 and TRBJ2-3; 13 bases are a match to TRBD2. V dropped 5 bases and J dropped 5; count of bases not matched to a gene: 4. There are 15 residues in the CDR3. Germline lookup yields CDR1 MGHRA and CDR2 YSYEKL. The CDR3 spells CASSALAGGQDTQYF. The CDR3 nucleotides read TGCGCCAGCAGCGCACTAGCGGGGGGGCAAGATACGCAGTATTTT.

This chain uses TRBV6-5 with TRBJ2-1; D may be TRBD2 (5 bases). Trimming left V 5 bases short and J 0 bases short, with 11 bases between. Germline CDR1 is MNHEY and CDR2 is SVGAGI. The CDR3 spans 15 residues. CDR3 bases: TGTGCCAGCAGTCTGTTAGGGAGCTCCTACAATGAGCAGTTCTTC. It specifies CASSLLGSSYNEQFF.

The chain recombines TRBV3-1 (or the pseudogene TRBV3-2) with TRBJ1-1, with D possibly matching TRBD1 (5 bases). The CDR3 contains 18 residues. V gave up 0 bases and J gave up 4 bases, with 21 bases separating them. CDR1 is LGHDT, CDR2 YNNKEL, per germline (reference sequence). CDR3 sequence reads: CASSQEGLLAGRPTEAFF. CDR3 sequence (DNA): TGTGCCAGCAGCCAAGAGGGGTTATTGGCAGGGCGACCCACTGAAGCTTTCTTT.